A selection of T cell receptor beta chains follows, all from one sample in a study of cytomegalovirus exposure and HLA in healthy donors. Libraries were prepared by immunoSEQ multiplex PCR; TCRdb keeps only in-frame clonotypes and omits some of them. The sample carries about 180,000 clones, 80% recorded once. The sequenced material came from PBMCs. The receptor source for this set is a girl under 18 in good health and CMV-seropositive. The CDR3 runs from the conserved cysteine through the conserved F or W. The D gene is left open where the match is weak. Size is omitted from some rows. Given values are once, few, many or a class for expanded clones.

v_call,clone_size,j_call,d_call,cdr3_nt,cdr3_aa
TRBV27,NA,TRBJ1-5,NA,TGTGCCAGCAGTTTATGGGCAGATTCCAATCAGCCCCAGCATTTT,CASSLWADSNQPQHF
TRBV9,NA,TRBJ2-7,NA,TGTGCCAGCAGCGTAGACCCGGTCGGAGTCTACGAGCAGTACTTC,CASSVDPVGVYEQYF
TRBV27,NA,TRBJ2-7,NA,TGTGCCAGCAGTTTATCTCCAGGGATGAGCTCCTACGAGCAGTACTTC,CASSLSPGMSSYEQYF
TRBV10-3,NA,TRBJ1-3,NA,TGTGCCATCAAAAGAGGCAAGATCTCTGGAAACACCATATATTTT,CAIKRGKISGNTIYF
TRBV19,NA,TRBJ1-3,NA,TGTGCCAGTATCCTACTTGGAGGGAGCTCTGGAAACACCATATATTTT,CASILLGGSSGNTIYF
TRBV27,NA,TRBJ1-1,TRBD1,TGTGCCAGCAGTGGGGGACAGGTTGGAAACACTGAAGCTTTCTTT,CASSGGQVGNTEAFF
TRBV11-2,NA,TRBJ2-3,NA,TGTGCCAGCAGCTTAAATAGACAGTTTAACACAGATACGCAGTATTTT,CASSLNRQFNTDTQYF
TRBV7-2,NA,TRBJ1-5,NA,TGTGCCAGCAGCGCCCAACCGGGACATACTAATCAGCCCCAGCATTTT,CASSAQPGHTNQPQHF
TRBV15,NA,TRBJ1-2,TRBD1,TGTGCCACCAGCACCTTTAGACAGGGGAGTCCGGGGGGCTACACCTTC,CATSTFRQGSPGGYTF
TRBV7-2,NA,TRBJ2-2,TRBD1,TGTGCCAGCAGCCTCCGGACAGGGGAAGCGGCCGGGGAGCTGTTTTTT,CASSLRTGEAAGELFF
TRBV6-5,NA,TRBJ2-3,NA,TGTGCCAGCAGTTACTCGATGGGAGGTGCGACAGATACGCAGTATTTT,CASSYSMGGATDTQYF
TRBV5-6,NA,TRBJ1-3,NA,TGTGCCAGCAGCTTGGAGACAGGACTCTCTGGAAACACCATATATTTT,CASSLETGLSGNTIYF
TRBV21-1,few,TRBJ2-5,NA,TGTGCCAGCAGCAAAGACCGGACAGGGGAAGAGACCCAGTACTTC,CASSKDRTGEETQYF
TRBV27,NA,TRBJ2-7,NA,TGTGCCAGCAGTTTATCCAGGACCTACGAGCAGTACTTC,CASSLSRTYEQYF
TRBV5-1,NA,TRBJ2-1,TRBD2,TGCGCCAGCAGCTTCTCTCTAGCGGGAGCATCAAGTGAGCAGTTCTTC,CASSFSLAGASSEQFF
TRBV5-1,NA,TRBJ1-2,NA,TGCGCCAGCAGCTTGGCAGGCCTGAACTATGGCTACACCTTC,CASSLAGLNYGYTF
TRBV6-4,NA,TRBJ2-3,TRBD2,TGTGCCACCATAGCTGTTCCTCTACTAGCGGATACGCAGTATTTT,CATIAVPLLADTQYF
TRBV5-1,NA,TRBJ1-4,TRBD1,TGCGCCAGCAGCTTGGCCTCGGACAGGGCTGAAAAACTGTTTTTT,CASSLASDRAEKLFF
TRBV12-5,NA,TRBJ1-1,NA,TGTGCTAGTGGTTCAACGGACACCCCAAGCAGGAACACTGAAGCTTTCTTT,CASGSTDTPSRNTEAFF
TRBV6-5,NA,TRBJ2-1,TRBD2,TGTGCCAGCAGTACAGCGGGACCCTACAATGAGCAGTTCTTC,CASSTAGPYNEQFF
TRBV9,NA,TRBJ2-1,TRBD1,TGTGCCAGCAACAAGGGGGCAGGGAATGAGCAGTTCTTC,CASNKGAGNEQFF
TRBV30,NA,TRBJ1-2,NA,TGTGCCTGGACTAGGAGGTGGAATGGCTACACCTTC,CAWTRRWNGYTF
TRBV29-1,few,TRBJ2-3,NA,TGCCTCGCCACCAGCGGGAGCACAGATACGCAGTATTTT,CLATSGSTDTQYF
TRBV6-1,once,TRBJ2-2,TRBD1,TGTGCCGGCACAGGGGGAACCGGGGAGCTGTTTTTT,CAGTGGTGELFF
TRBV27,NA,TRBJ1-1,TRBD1,TGTGCCAGCAGTTTATCGACCACAGGGGGGCGCACTGAAGCTTTCTTT,CASSLSTTGGRTEAFF
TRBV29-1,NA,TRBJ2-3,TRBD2,TGCAGCGTTCCTGGACTAGCGGGAGGTTATACGCAGTATTTT,CSVPGLAGGYTQYF
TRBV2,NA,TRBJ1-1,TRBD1,TGTGCCAGCAGTGATGGCAGGGGGTTGGTAAACACTGAAGCTTTCTTT,CASSDGRGLVNTEAFF
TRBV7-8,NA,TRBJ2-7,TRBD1,TGTGCCAGCAGCTTAGGGACAGGGGAAACCTACGAGCAGTACTTC,CASSLGTGETYEQYF
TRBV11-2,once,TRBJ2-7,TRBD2,TGTGCCAGCAGCTTAGGGGGGGGTGGCTACGAGCAGTACTTC,CASSLGGGGYEQYF
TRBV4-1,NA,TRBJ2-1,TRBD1,TGCGCCAGCAGCCACCCGACAGGGTCCTACAATGAGCAGTTCTTC,CASSHPTGSYNEQFF
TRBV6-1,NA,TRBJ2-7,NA,TGTGCCAGCACTTTCGGGGGTAGCTCCTACGAGCAGTACTTC,CASTFGGSSYEQYF
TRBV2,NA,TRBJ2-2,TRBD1,TGTGCCAGCAGGAAGGGACAGGGGGTTTCTACCGGGGAGCTGTTTTTT,CASRKGQGVSTGELFF
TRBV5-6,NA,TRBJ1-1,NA,TGTGCCAGCACCTTAATTACACGATGGAACACTGAAGCTTTCTTT,CASTLITRWNTEAFF
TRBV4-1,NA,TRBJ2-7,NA,TGCGCCAGCAGCCAAGACGCGGGGAGGTATGGCGAGCAGTACTTC,CASSQDAGRYGEQYF
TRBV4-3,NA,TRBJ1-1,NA,TGCGCCAGCAGCCAAGCAGGGGCAGGGTGGAACACTGAAGCTTTCTTT,CASSQAGAGWNTEAFF
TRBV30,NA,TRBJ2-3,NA,TGTGCCTGGAGTGACGACGGGAAAGATACGCAGTATTTT,CAWSDDGKDTQYF
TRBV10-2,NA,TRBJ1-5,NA,TGCGCCACAGGAGGCTTTAATGACAGGATTAATCAGCCCCAGCATTTT,CATGGFNDRINQPQHF
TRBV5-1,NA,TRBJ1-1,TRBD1,TGCGCCAGCAGCTCGACAGGGCTGAACACTGAAGCTTTCTTT,CASSSTGLNTEAFF
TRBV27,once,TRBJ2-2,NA,TGTGCCAGCAGTTGGGGAGCCGGGGAGCTGTTTTTT,CASSWGAGELFF
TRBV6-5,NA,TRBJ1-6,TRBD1,TGTGCCAGCAGTTTGGACAGGGATTCACCCCTCCACTTT,CASSLDRDSPLHF
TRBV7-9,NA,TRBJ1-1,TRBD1,TGTGCCAGCAGGAAAGACAGGGTGCTGGGGCGAAACACTGAAGCTTTCTTT,CASRKDRVLGRNTEAFF
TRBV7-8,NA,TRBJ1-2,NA,TGTGCCAGCAGCCCGAGACTGGATGGCTACACCTTC,CASSPRLDGYTF
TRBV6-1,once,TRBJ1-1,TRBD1,TGTGCCAGCCGATCCCGGGACAGAGGTTCTGAAGCTTTCTTT,CASRSRDRGSEAFF
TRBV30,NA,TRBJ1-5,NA,TGTGCCTGGGGCATTAGCGGGACACTTAATCAGCCCCAGCATTTT,CAWGISGTLNQPQHF
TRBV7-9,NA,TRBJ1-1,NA,TGTGCCAGCAGCTTCTCTAGGGGGAGGGATTCGAACACTGAAGCTTTCTTT,CASSFSRGRDSNTEAFF
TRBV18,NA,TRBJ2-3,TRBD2,TGTGCCAGCTCACATCGGGGGGGTGCCACAGATACGCAGTATTTT,CASSHRGGATDTQYF
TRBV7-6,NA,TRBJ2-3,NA,TGTGCCAGCAGCACAGCCACAGATACGCAGTATTTT,CASSTATDTQYF
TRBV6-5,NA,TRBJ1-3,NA,TGTGCCAGCAGTTACTCGAGGACGGGAATAGGAAACACCATATATTTT,CASSYSRTGIGNTIYF
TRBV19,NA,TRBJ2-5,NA,TGTGCCAGTAGCCCGGGACTGGGGAGCTACCAAGAGACCCAGTACTTC,CASSPGLGSYQETQYF
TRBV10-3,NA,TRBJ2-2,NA,TGTGCCATCAGTGAGTTGTGGGGGTCTACCGGGGGGCTGTTTTTT,CAISELWGSTGGLFF
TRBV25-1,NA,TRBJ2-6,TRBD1,TGTGCCAGCAGTGTGCATACAGGGGGCTCTGGGGCCAACGTCCTGACTTTC,CASSVHTGGSGANVLTF
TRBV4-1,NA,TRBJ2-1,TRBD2,TGCGCCAGCAGCCACCCGGGGGCGGGGGGGGACAATGAGCAGTTCTTC,CASSHPGAGGDNEQFF
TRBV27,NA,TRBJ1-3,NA,TGTGCCACCATGCAGGGGAGCTCTGGAAACACCATATATTTT,CATMQGSSGNTIYF